This TCR beta chain was sequenced during a study of CD8 T cells in Susac syndrome. This CDR3 has 16 amino acids. The germline V gene has CDR1 LGHNT and CDR2 FRNRAP. Trimming left V 6 bases short and J 0 bases short, with 18 bases between. Reverse transcription of roughly 0.45 to 1 ug RNA used random hexamers. TCRdb called the immunoSEQ multiplex PCR reads again in MiXCR, with one record for every CDR3 protein. The sample has around 300,000 distinct CDR3 sequences, over 75% seen once; the top ten hold around 0.18%. This receptor was taken from a human donor with multiple sclerosis. Source material: CD8+ T cells from PBMCs. This sequence joins TRBV12-5 and TRBJ2-7; the D gene is possibly TRBD2 (5 bases). The CDR3 DNA reads as TGTGCTAGTGGCTTTCCTTCCAGCGGAGTCTCCTACGAGCAGTACTTC. Amino acid sequence: CASGFPSSGVSYEQYF.